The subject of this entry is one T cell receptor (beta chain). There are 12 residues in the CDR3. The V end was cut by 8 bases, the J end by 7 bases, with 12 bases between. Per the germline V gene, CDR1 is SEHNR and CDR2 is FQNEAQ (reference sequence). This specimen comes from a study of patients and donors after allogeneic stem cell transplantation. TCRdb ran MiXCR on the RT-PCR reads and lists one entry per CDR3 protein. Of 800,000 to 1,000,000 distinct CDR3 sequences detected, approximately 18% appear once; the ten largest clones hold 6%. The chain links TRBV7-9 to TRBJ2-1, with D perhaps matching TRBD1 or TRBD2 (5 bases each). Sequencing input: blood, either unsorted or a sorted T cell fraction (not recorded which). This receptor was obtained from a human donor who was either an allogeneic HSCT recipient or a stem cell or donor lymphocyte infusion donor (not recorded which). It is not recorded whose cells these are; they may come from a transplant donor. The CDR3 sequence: CASRDRRNEQFF. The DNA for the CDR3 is TGTGCCAGCCGGGACCGACGAAATGAGCAGTTCTTC.